The 8 T cell receptor beta chains below all came from one sample that was sequenced in a study of blood T cells in healthy people across ages. A second PCR of 7 to 11 cycles used a sample-barcoded 5' primer and a J-beta primer mix. Each CDR3 protein is one row after TCRdb ran MiXCR on the 5' RACE reads. The repertoire has some 1.5 million distinct CDR3 sequences, roughly two fifths of them found once; the top ten carry about 4%. The sequenced sample was blood. The source of these receptors is a woman aged 18-35 years in good health.

The chain employs TRBV27 and TRBJ2-6, with D maybe TRBD1 (5 bases). V was pared by 0 bases and J by 2 bases, with 11 bases between. The CDR3 is 17 amino acids. Germline CDR1 and CDR2: MNHEY and SMNVEV (reference sequence). CDR3 amino acids: CASSLSSPGPGANVLTF. As DNA, the CDR3 is TGTGCCAGCAGTTTATCGAGTCCAGGGCCTGGGGCCAACGTCCTGACTTTC. The full variable domain, its missing parts supplied by reference TRBV27 and TRBJ2-6, is EAQVTQNPRYLITVTGKKLTVTCSQNMNHEYMSWYRQDPGLGLRQIYYSMNVEVTDKGDVPEGYKVSRKEKRNFPLILESPSPNQTSLYFCASSLSSPGPGANVLTFGAGSRLTVL.

The gene calls are TRBV7-9 and TRBJ1-5, with TRBD1 as a possible D gene (5 bases). Germline lookup yields CDR1 SEHNR and CDR2 FQNEAQ (reference sequence). V was shortened by 1 base and J by 1 base, with 11 bases between the two germline ends. The CDR3 sequence is 16 residues long. The CDR3 is CASSLEGTISNQPQHF. Here the CDR3 DNA reads TGTGCCAGCAGCTTAGAGGGGACTATCAGCAATCAGCCCCAGCATTTT.

Details on this clonotype: A single base separates this from a much larger clone, so it may be a read error. V gene TRBV9 combines with J gene TRBJ2-7; 10 bases match TRBD2. Germline values: CDR1 SGDLS, CDR2 YYNGEE. V shed 2 bases, J shed 5 bases, and the junction held 7 bases outside the gene matches. The CDR3 runs 15 residues. The CDR3 nucleotides are TGTGCCAGCAGCGTCAGGCTAGCGGGAGAGCACGAGCAGTACTTC. This translates into CASSVRLAGEHEQYF.

The chain joins TRBV5-1 to TRBJ2-7, with TRBD2 identical over 8 bases. The J call is doubtful: the DNA matches TRBJ2-5 better. In germline, CDR1 is SGHRS, CDR2 YFSETQ. The CDR3 has 15 residues. CDR3 sequence: CASSFAGGEVRTQYF. CDR3 DNA sequence: TGCGCCAGCAGCTTTGCCGGGGGGGAAGTTCGGACCCAGTACTTC.

For the CDR3, the DNA is TGCGCCAGCCAGGAGCTAGGCCCCTACAATGAGCAGTTCTTC. Its translation is CASQELGPYNEQFF. This chain links TRBV5-1 with TRBJ2-1; D is ambiguous. The V and J ends lost 7 bases and 2 bases respectively, with 13 bases between them. The CDR3 sequence is 14 residues long. Germline assignment: CDR1 SGHRS and CDR2 YFSETQ.

The V call is TRBV12-3 or TRBV12-4, the J call TRBJ1-6, with 8 bases matching TRBD1. The CDR3 is 16 amino acids. Trimming at V came to 6 bases and at J to 7 bases, leaving 11 bases not matched to a gene. CDR3 amino acids: CASRKRATGGNSPLHF. As DNA, the CDR3 is TGTGCCAGCAGGAAGAGGGCCACAGGGGGAAATTCACCCCTCCACTTT.

This sequence joins TRBV12-3 or TRBV12-4 and TRBJ2-7; D not certain. Trimming pared 4 bases from V and 7 bases from J, leaving 20 bases between. The CDR3 totals 15 residues. CDR3 DNA sequence: TGTGCCAGCAGTTCTAGTCTGGAGCGCTACAATGAGCAGTACTTC. Translation: CASSSSLERYNEQYF.

CDR3 sequence (DNA): TGCAGCGTTGAATGGGGGGTCGAGCAGTACTTC. The encoded protein is CSVEWGVEQYF. The genes are TRBV29-1 and TRBJ2-7, with TRBD2 as a possible D gene (6 bases). Per the germline V gene, CDR1 is SQVTM and CDR2 is ANQGSEA. CDR3 length: 11 amino acids. Trimming removed 2 bases at V and 6 bases at J, with 8 bases between.